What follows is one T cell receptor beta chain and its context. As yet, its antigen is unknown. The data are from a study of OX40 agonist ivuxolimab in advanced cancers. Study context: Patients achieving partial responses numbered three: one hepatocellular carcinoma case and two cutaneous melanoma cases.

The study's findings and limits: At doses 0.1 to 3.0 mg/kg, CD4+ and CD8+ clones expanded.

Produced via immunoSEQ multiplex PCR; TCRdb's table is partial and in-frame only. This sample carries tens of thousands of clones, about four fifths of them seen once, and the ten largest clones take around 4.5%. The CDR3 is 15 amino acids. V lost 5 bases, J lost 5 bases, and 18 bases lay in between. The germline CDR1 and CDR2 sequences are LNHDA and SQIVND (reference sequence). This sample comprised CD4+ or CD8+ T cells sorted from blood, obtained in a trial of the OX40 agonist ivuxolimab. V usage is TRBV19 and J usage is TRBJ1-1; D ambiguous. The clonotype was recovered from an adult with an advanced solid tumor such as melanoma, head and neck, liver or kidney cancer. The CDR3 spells CASSAPVSRRTEAFF. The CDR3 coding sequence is TGTGCCAGTAGTGCCCCCGTATCCCGGCGGACTGAAGCTTTCTTT.